Shown below are 28 T cell receptor beta chains from a single sample sequenced in a study of blood T cells in healthy people across ages. For the second PCR, which ran for about 6 to 11 cycles, a sample-barcoded 5' primer and a J-beta primer mix were used. TCRdb reprocessed the 5' RACE reads via MiXCR and lists one record per CDR3 protein. Of 850,000 to 1,000,000 distinct CDR3 sequences detected, 51% appear once; the ten largest clones hold over 20%. The sequenced material came from blood. The receptors derive from a woman in her sixties in good health.

This chain joins TRBV29-1 and TRBJ2-7, with TRBD1 matching 10 bases. Trimming removed 3 bases from V and 5 bases from J; junction bases left unmatched: 7. The CDR3 covers 14 residues. Germline CDR1 is SQVTM and CDR2 is ANQGSEA. This CDR3 is CSVEMGTGAHEQYF. DNA of the CDR3: TGCAGCGTTGAGATGGGGACAGGGGCCCACGAGCAGTACTTC.

The rearrangement links TRBV20-1 to TRBJ1-5; maybe TRBD1 (5 bases). Trimming took 6 bases from V and 4 from J, leaving 16 bases between them. Germline V gene sequence: CDR1 DFQATT, CDR2 SNEGSKA (reference sequence). The CDR3 has 14 residues. This CDR3 is CSARSGTTNQPQHF. In DNA, the CDR3 is TGCAGTGCGAGGTCCGGGACTACTAATCAGCCCCAGCATTTT.

This clonotype occurred a few times. The CDR3 DNA is TGTGCCAGCAGGGCTGGACGGTACAATCAGCCCCAGCATTTT. Its translation is CASRAGRYNQPQHF. This chain links TRBV6-1 with TRBJ1-5; unclear D gene. This CDR3 comprises 14 residues. V was trimmed by 6 bases and J by 3 bases, leaving 12 bases between them. Germline V lookup: CDR1 MNHNS, CDR2 SASEGT.

This rearrangement joins TRBV24-1 to TRBJ2-3; D gene unclear. CDR1 KGHDR and CDR2 SFDVKD come from the germline V gene. The CDR3 runs 14 residues. Trimming removed 4 bases from V and 1 base from J, with 8 bases in between. This CDR3 reads CATSERWGTDTQYF. CDR3 nucleotides: TGTGCCACCAGTGAGCGTTGGGGCACAGATACGCAGTATTTT.

Only a few counts were recorded for this clonotype. The chain is built from TRBV20-1 and TRBJ1-2, with 8 bases that match TRBD1. Germline V gives CDR1 DFQATT, CDR2 SNEGSKA (reference sequence). J lost 3 bases, V lost 0 bases, and 6 bases had no gene match. The CDR3 length is 15 residues. Here the CDR3 DNA reads TGCAGTGCTAGAGATCTTGTCAGGGGGCACTATGGCTACACCTTC. Residues: CSARDLVRGHYGYTF.

The CDR3 DNA sequence: TGTGCCAGCAGCCGACTTAGCGGGATTAGGGATACGCAGTATTTT. It specifies CASSRLSGIRDTQYF. The V and J genes are TRBV3-1 and TRBJ2-3, with TRBD2 matching over 8 bases. V lost 4 bases to trimming and J lost 6 bases; unmatched junction nucleotides: 9. The CDR3 consists of 15 residues. CDR1 LGHDT and CDR2 YNNKEL come from the germline V gene (reference sequence).

This clonotype was seen a handful of times. The chain combines TRBV28 with TRBJ2-7, with a possible D match to TRBD1 (7 bases). V lost 7 bases and J 6 bases, leaving 16 bases between the germline ends. CDR1 and CDR2 from the germline V gene are MDHEN and SYDVKM. CDR3 length equals 13 residues. The CDR3 DNA follows: TGTGCCAGCACCCCACTCCAGGGGGGCGAGCAGTACTTC. Amino acids: CASTPLQGGEQYF.

This clonotype was seen a single time. Compared with germline, one end of the junction differs, possibly owing to a read error. The chain recombines TRBV7-7 with TRBJ2-2, with 14 bases that match TRBD2. Germline CDR1 reads SSHAT; CDR2 reads FNYEAQ (reference sequence). The length of the CDR3 is 18 residues. The CDR3 DNA follows: TGTGCTAGCAGCCCCGGGACTAGCGGGGGCGCGGGGACCGGGGAGCTGTTTTTT. Translating it yields CASSPGTSGGAGTGELFF.

This clonotype has a handful of counts. This chain links TRBV4-1 with TRBJ2-5; 7 bases are a match to TRBD2. The J call is doubtful: the DNA matches TRBJ2-7 better. The CDR3 has 13 residues. Germline assignment: CDR1 MGHRA and CDR2 YSYEKL. CDR3 in DNA: TGCGCCAGCAGCGAAAGCGGGGCCTCCGAGCAGTACTTC. Translation: CASSESGASEQYF.

This clonotype was counted a few times. The rearrangement links TRBV6-2 or TRBV6-3 to TRBJ2-7; 10 bases agree with TRBD1. CDR3 size: 15 residues. Germline CDR1 is MNHEY and CDR2 is SVGEGT. V lost 6 bases and J lost 0; bases outside the gene matches: 5. CDR3 amino acids: CASRPGTGDSYEQYF. CDR3 nucleotide sequence: TGTGCCAGCAGACCCGGGACAGGGGACTCCTACGAGCAGTACTTC.

The V call is TRBV6-5, the J call TRBJ1-1; TRBD1 is a possible D gene (5 bases). Trimming cost V 2 bases and J 1 base, with 11 bases left between them. This CDR3 is 15 amino acids long. Germline V gene sequence: CDR1 MNHEY, CDR2 SVGAGI. CDR3 nucleotides: TGTGCCAGCAGTTACGGTGCCAGGGCGAACACTGAAGCTTTCTTT. Amino acids: CASSYGARANTEAFF.

This chain uses TRBV29-1 with TRBJ2-7, with a tentative D call TRBD2 (5 bases). The V end lost 5 bases, the J end lost 0 bases, and 11 bases lay between the germline ends. CDR1 SQVTM and CDR2 ANQGSEA come from the germline V gene. The CDR3 is 13 residues long. CDR3: CSVKRCSSYEQYF. In DNA, the CDR3 is TGCAGCGTTAAGCGGTGTAGCTCCTACGAGCAGTACTTC.

V is TRBV5-8 and J is TRBJ1-1, with 7 bases identical to TRBD1. CDR1 is SGHTS and CDR2 is YDEGEE in the germline V gene. With 4 bases clipped from V and 0 bases from J, the junction kept 3 bases outside the gene matches. The CDR3 is made up of 14 amino acids. As DNA, the CDR3 is TGTGCCAGCAGCGAGGACAGGCTGAACACTGAAGCTTTCTTT. Protein product: CASSEDRLNTEAFF.

This chain uses TRBV12-3 or TRBV12-4 with TRBJ2-1; 7 bases map to TRBD2. The CDR3 runs 15 residues. Losses at the gene ends were 3 bases for V and 12 bases for J; bases not matched to a gene: 14. CDR3 residues: CASSLGGSVAGAQFF. The CDR3 DNA follows: TGTGCCAGCAGTTTGGGGGGGTCGGTCGCGGGAGCGCAGTTCTTC.

This clonotype came up a few times. J is TRBJ2-3 and V is TRBV5-1, with D perhaps given as TRBD1 or TRBD2 (7 bases each). The V and J ends lost 6 bases and 2 bases respectively, with 19 bases between them. The CDR3 consists of 16 residues. CDR1 SGHRS and CDR2 YFSETQ come from the germline V gene. The chain's CDR3 is CASTKGTAGHTDTQYF. The CDR3 DNA reads TGCGCCAGCACTAAAGGGACAGCGGGGCACACAGATACGCAGTATTTT. The full variable domain, completed using reference TRBV5-1 and TRBJ2-3, is KAGVTQTPRYLIKTRGQQVTLSCSPISGHRSVSWYQQTPGQGLQFLFEYFSETQRNKGNFPGRFSGRQFSNSRSEMNVSTLELGDSALYLCASTKGTAGHTDTQYFGPGTRLTVL.

V gene TRBV4-3 combines with J gene TRBJ2-4, with D maybe TRBD2 (6 bases). The J call may be in error: the DNA end matches TRBJ2-7 better. The CDR3 loop spans 16 amino acids. Germline loops: CDR1 LGHNA, CDR2 YSLEER. The CDR3, as DNA: TGCGCCAGCAGCCAAGGGGCGGGGCCCACTCGCTACGAGCAGTACTTC. This gives the protein CASSQGAGPTRYEQYF.

This chain uses TRBV5-1 with TRBJ2-1; D remains unclear. V lost 4 bases to trimming and J lost 7 bases, with 15 bases between them. This CDR3 has 14 amino acids. Germline values: CDR1 SGHRS, CDR2 YFSETQ. The CDR3 reads CASSPGTVGNEQFF. Here the CDR3 DNA reads TGCGCCAGCAGCCCGGGCACCGTCGGGAATGAGCAGTTCTTC.

This chain joins TRBV7-2 and TRBJ2-7; the D gene is possibly TRBD2 (6 bases). Germline V gene data show CDR1 as SGHTA and CDR2 as FQGNSA. The CDR3 length is 13 residues. V shed 1 base and J shed 7 bases, with 11 bases lying between them. CDR3 coding DNA: TGTGCCAGCAGCTTAGACAGGACTACGGAGCAGTACTTC. The encoded protein is CASSLDRTTEQYF.

V usage is TRBV10-3 and J usage is TRBJ2-1; TRBD1 agrees at 8 bases. This CDR3 spans 13 amino acids. Germline CDR1 ENHRY, CDR2 SYGVKD. V shed 6 bases, J shed 5 bases, and the junction held 3 bases outside the gene matches. The CDR3 DNA follows: TGTGCCATCAGGGGACAGGCCAACAATGAGCAGTTCTTC. It yields the protein CAIRGQANNEQFF.

With regard to this clonotype: A much more abundant neighbour one base away suggests this may be a read error. The rearrangement joins TRBV27 to TRBJ2-7; D is undetermined. The germline gives CDR1 MNHEY, CDR2 SMNVEV (reference sequence). The CDR3 length is 13 residues. Trimming took off 3 bases at V and 3 bases at J, with 9 bases between the two ends. The CDR3: CASSFQLGYEQYF. The CDR3 nucleotides read TGTGCCAGCAGTTTCCAGCTAGGCTACGAGCAGTACTTC.

V and J are TRBV12-3 or TRBV12-4 and TRBJ1-6; D gene uncertain. The V end lost 3 bases, the J end lost 5 bases, and 11 bases lay between the germline ends. This CDR3 has 15 amino acids. CDR3 in DNA: TGTGCCAGCAGTTTGCAACACAACAATAATTCACCCCTCCACTTT. Protein product: CASSLQHNNNSPLHF.

The sample holds many counts of this clonotype. The chain joins TRBV6-5 to TRBJ2-1; D unresolved. Germline V lookup: CDR1 MNHEY, CDR2 SVGAGI. Trimming took off 4 bases at V and 2 bases at J, with 12 bases between the two ends. This CDR3 region has 15 residues. Written as DNA, the CDR3 is TGTGCCAGCAGTTCCAGTCCGGGCCCCTACAATGAGCAGTTCTTC. Residues: CASSSSPGPYNEQFF.

In this sample, this clonotype turned up a few times. The J gene is TRBJ2-7, the V gene TRBV13, with D perhaps matching TRBD1 (6 bases). The CDR3 runs 13 residues. V was clipped by 8 bases and J by 1 base, with 12 bases between them. Germline V gives CDR1 PRHDT, CDR2 FYEKMQ (reference sequence). CDR3 coding DNA: TGTGCCAGCGCTACACAGGGTTCCTACGAGCAGTACTTC. This translates into CASATQGSYEQYF.

The genes are TRBV6-6 and TRBJ1-2; 10 nucleotides agree with TRBD1. The germline gives CDR1 MNHNY, CDR2 SVGAGI (reference sequence). The CDR3 covers 16 residues. Trimming took 7 bases from V and 1 from J; bases not matched to a gene: 9. The CDR3 reads CASNHLDRGHNYGYTF. The CDR3 DNA is TGTGCCAGCAACCACCTTGACAGGGGGCATAACTATGGCTACACCTTC.

This sequence joins TRBV5-6 and TRBJ2-3; TRBD2 agrees at 8 bases. The trim removed 4 bases at V and 5 bases at J, leaving 6 bases unmatched. The CDR3 consists of 14 residues. Looked up from germline, CDR1 is SGHDT and CDR2 is YYEEEE. The CDR3: CASSVGLDLDTQYF. Written as DNA, the CDR3 is TGTGCCAGCAGCGTGGGACTAGACTTAGATACGCAGTATTTT.

This chain connects TRBV7-8 to TRBJ2-4, with 7 bases matching TRBD2. The J call could be wrong; TRBJ2-7 is a better fit for the DNA end. Per the germline V gene, CDR1 is SGHVS and CDR2 is FQNEAQ. The CDR3 is 16 amino acids. The CDR3: CASSLDRGGSKNEQYF. The CDR3 coding sequence is TGTGCCAGCAGCTTAGATCGGGGCGGGAGTAAAAACGAGCAGTACTTC.

The V gene is TRBV20-1, the J gene TRBJ1-1, with no clear D. Trimming left V 3 bases short and J 0 bases short, with 11 bases between. This CDR3 has 14 amino acids. The V gene's germline CDR1 is DFQATT and CDR2 SNEGSKA (reference sequence). The CDR3 sequence is CSASSRRMNTEAFF. The CDR3 DNA reads as TGCAGTGCTAGTAGCCGACGGATGAACACTGAAGCTTTCTTT.

The count of this clonotype is one. An end of the junction differs from the germline gene, which may be a read error. CDR3 in DNA: TGTGCCAGCAGTTTATCACGTCTGCAATACAATGGGCAGTTCTTC. As protein: CASSLSRLQYNGQFF. The chain joins TRBV28 to TRBJ2-1; D not resolved. The CDR3 extends over 15 amino acids. The V gene's germline CDR1 is MDHEN and CDR2 SYDVKM.